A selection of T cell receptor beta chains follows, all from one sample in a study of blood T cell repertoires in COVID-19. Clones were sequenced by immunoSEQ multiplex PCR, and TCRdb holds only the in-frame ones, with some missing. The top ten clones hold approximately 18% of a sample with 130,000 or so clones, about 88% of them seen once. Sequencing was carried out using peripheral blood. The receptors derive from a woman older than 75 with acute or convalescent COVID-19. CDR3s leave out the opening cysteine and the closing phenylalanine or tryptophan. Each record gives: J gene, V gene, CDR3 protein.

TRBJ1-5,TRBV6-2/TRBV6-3,ASSYSTSGGSRPQH
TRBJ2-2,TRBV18,ASSPVGTAGELF
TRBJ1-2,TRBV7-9,ASTIPRTGQIYGYT
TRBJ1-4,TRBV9,ASSVGATGWGEKLF
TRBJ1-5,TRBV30,AWSAGTGNQPQH
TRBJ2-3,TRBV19,ASSAGRGPDTQY
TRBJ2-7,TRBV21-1,ASSLPGLVGGLRYEQY
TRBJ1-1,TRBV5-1,ASSLDAGGYTEAF
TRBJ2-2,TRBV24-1,ATSDNRDELELF
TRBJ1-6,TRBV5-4,ASSQVTGDHNSPLH
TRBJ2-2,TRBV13,ASSSDRVRNTGELF
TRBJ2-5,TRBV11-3,ASSQGATSGGETQY
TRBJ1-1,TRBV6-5,ASSYSRQGGTEAF
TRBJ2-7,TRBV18,ASSGAGGEQY
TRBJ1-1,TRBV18,ASSPPRSPWISNTEAF
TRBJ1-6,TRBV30,AALPGQSPLH
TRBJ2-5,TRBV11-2,ASSQWGQGDKETQY
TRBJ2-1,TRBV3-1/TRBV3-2,ASSPLRTSEQF
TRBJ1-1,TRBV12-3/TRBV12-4,ASSLTGYTEAF
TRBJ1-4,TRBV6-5,ASSYVSGGDEKLF
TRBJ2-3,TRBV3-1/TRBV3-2,ASSQVVSVACTDTQY
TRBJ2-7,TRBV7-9,ASSLMSGTGNEQY
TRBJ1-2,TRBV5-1,ASSFQGANYGYT
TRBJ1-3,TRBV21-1,ASSARQASSGNTIY
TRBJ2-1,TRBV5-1,ASSFSFEQF
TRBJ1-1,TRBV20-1,RANKAVEAF
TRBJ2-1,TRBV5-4,ASSLTPSGSEQF
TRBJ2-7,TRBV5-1,ASSTASGTSTYEQY
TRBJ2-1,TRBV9,ASSVVASGTNEQF
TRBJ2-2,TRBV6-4,ASSDAGTGELF
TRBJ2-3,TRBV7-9,ASSSVQGVDTQY
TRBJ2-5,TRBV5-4,ASSLQLGGEETQY
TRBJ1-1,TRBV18,ASSKDRGQAEAF
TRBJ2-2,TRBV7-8,ASSSPGTSGNTGELF
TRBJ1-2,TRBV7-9,ASSNTGASSYGYT
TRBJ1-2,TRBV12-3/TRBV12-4,ASSPGTYYGYT
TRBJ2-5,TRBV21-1,ASSKPSKEETQY
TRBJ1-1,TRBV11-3,ASSLDHGTGRAF
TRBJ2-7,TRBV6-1,ASSDYGVSYEQY
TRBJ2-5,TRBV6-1,ASSEITGVPETQY
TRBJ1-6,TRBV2,ATQGRQGARKSPLH
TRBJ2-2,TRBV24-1,ATMTGDTGELF